What follows are 15 T cell receptor beta chains derived from one specimen sequenced in a study of beta chain features in type 1 diabetes. cDNA synthesis used the whole RNA isolate, giving expressed TCRB sequences. Generated by immunoSEQ multiplex PCR, the TCRdb table keeps only in-frame clones and is missing some. Among 810,000 or so clones listed, about 17% were seen once. Specimen: naive CD4+ T cells from blood. The origin of the receptors is a young woman in good health.

The V gene is TRBV9, the J gene TRBJ1-3, with 8 bases lining up with TRBD1. The CDR3 loop spans 21 amino acids. Germline CDR1 and CDR2: SGDLS and YYNGEE. The junction had 18 bases not matched to a gene; V was cut back by 0 bases and J by 1 base. CDR3 DNA: TGTGCCAGCAGCGTAGTTTCTATGGCAGGGGGCACCTGGAGTTCTGGAAACACCATATATTTT. It specifies CASSVVSMAGGTWSSGNTIYF.

This rearrangement joins TRBV7-2 to TRBJ2-5, with D possibly matching TRBD1 (6 bases). Germline V gene data show CDR1 as SGHTA and CDR2 as FQGNSA. This CDR3 spans 12 amino acids. The germline V and J ends were trimmed by 3 bases and 9 bases, with 11 bases remaining between them. This CDR3 is CASSFQDRAQYF. CDR3 coding DNA: TGTGCCAGCAGCTTCCAGGACAGAGCCCAGTACTTC.

There are many counts of this clone. The chain recombines TRBV7-2 with TRBJ2-3, with D uncertain. The germline V gene encodes CDR1 SGHTA and CDR2 FQGNSA. Trimming took 1 base from V and 7 from J, leaving 0 bases between them. The CDR3 has 10 residues. CDR3 in DNA: TGTGCCAGCAGCTTAGATACGCAGTATTTT. This sequence encodes CASSLDTQYF.

This clone was seen a handful of times. The rearrangement uses TRBV7-9 and TRBJ1-5; D is uncertain. Germline V gene lookup returns CDR1 SEHNR and CDR2 FQNEAQ (reference sequence). The CDR3 extends over 15 amino acids. The ends were cut back, 2 bases at V and 4 bases at J, with 12 bases in the middle. The CDR3 sequence: CASSLRGDGNQPQHF. DNA of the CDR3: TGTGCCAGCAGCTTAAGAGGAGATGGAAATCAGCCCCAGCATTTT.

V usage is TRBV14 and J usage is TRBJ2-3; D gene unclear. Germline values: CDR1 SGHDN, CDR2 FVKESK. The V end lost 1 base, the J end lost 6 bases, and 20 bases lay between the germline ends. The CDR3 has 17 amino acids. The DNA of the CDR3 is TGTGCCAGCAGCCAAGTATCTAGTTCAGATTGGGCGGATACGCAGTATTTT. This translates into CASSQVSSSDWADTQYF.

The J gene is TRBJ1-5, the V gene TRBV20-1; no firm D call. Germline CDR1 reads DFQATT; CDR2 reads SNEGSKA (reference sequence). The germline V and J ends were trimmed by 6 bases and 11 bases, with 14 bases remaining between them. The CDR3 totals 11 residues. The CDR3 sequence is CSAREHRSQHF. For the CDR3, the DNA is TGCAGTGCCCGAGAGCATCGATCCCAGCATTTT.

About this clone: Other DNA sequences in this specimen translate into the identical CDR3. CDR3 protein: CASSLSVDTQYF. CDR3 sequence (DNA): TGTGCCAGCAGCTTATCAGTAGATACGCAGTATTTT. The chain employs TRBV7-9 and TRBJ2-3; D not certain. CDR3 length: 12 residues. Trimming cost V 2 bases and J 5 bases, with 5 bases left between them. Germline CDR1 is SEHNR and CDR2 is FQNEAQ (reference sequence).

This clone came up a few times. The chain employs TRBV7-7 and TRBJ2-1; TRBD2 agrees at 11 bases. Germline CDR1 is SSHAT and CDR2 is FNYEAQ (reference sequence). CDR3 length equals 14 residues. The CDR3 DNA follows: TGTGCTCACCCTTTAGCGGGAGGGCCCAATGAGCAGTTCTTC. Its protein product is CAHPLAGGPNEQFF.

This clone was seen more than once but under ten times. This rearrangement joins TRBV28 to TRBJ2-1, with D possibly matching TRBD2 (5 bases). The germline V and J ends were trimmed by 5 bases and 2 bases, with 13 bases remaining between them. This CDR3 is 15 amino acids long. Germline CDR1 reads MDHEN; CDR2 reads SYDVKM. The CDR3 loop reads CASSESGGTYNEQFF. The CDR3 DNA is TGTGCCAGCAGTGAAAGCGGTGGCACCTACAATGAGCAGTTCTTC.

The chain couples TRBV10-3 to TRBJ2-2; D not certain. The V and J ends lost 1 base and 1 base respectively, with 7 bases between them. The CDR3 consists of 15 residues. Germline V gives CDR1 ENHRY, CDR2 SYGVKD. CDR3 bases: TGTGCCATCAGTGAGTGGGATCAGAACACCGGGGAGCTGTTTTTT. Its translation is CAISEWDQNTGELFF.

This sequence joins TRBV14 and TRBJ2-1; TRBD1 aligns across 9 bases. V lost 3 bases and J lost 4; bases outside the gene matches: 7. CDR1 SGHDN and CDR2 FVKESK come from the germline V gene. CDR3 length: 16 amino acids. The CDR3 loop is CASSHYTGTGYNEQFF. CDR3 in DNA: TGTGCCAGCAGCCATTACACCGGGACAGGGTACAATGAGCAGTTCTTC.

This clone was recorded a few times. The V gene is TRBV25-1, the J gene TRBJ2-1, with 8 bases fitting TRBD2. V lost 4 bases, J lost 5 bases, and 10 bases stayed unmatched. This CDR3 region has 16 residues. Germline V gene sequence: CDR1 MGHDK, CDR2 SYGVNS. This CDR3 reads CASSGPYRTSNNEQFF. The CDR3 nucleotides read TGTGCCAGCAGTGGTCCCTATAGGACTAGCAACAATGAGCAGTTCTTC.

This clone has just a few counts. This sequence joins TRBV10-2 and TRBJ2-7; TRBD1 matches at 10 bases. CDR1 WSHSY and CDR2 SAAADI come from the germline V gene. J gave up 0 bases and V 8 bases, and 16 bases lay outside the gene matches. The CDR3 sequence is 18 residues long. In DNA form, the CDR3 reads TGCGCCAGCGTCGGCGGGACAGGGGCAAGTGGGGGCTCCTACGAGCAGTACTTC. The encoded protein is CASVGGTGASGGSYEQYF.

The J gene is TRBJ2-2, the V gene TRBV27, with no clear D. V was shortened by 3 bases and J by 7 bases, with 15 bases between the two germline ends. CDR3 length: 15 residues. In germline, CDR1 is MNHEY, CDR2 SMNVEV (reference sequence). The CDR3 sequence is CASSFGIQTVGELFF. The DNA of the CDR3 is TGTGCCAGCAGTTTTGGAATTCAAACGGTCGGGGAGCTGTTTTTT.

On this clone itself: It may be a read error: a sequence one base away is much more abundant. V usage is TRBV2 and J usage is TRBJ2-5; D ambiguous. The closer fit of TRBJ2-7 to the DNA end suggests the J call may be wrong. The germline gives CDR1 SNHLY, CDR2 FYNNEI. This CDR3 spans 10 amino acids. Here the CDR3 DNA reads TGTGCCAGCAGTTACTACGAGCAGTACTTC. This translates into CASSYYEQYF.